The clone carrying this TCR beta chain has more than one count but fewer than ten. Between the trimmed V and J ends, which lost 6 bases and 3 bases, there was a span of 9 bases. The CDR3 spans 12 residues. The data derive from a study of human T cells and chemical hapten exposure. This sample's time point: patch test 2, 6 weeks after DPC sensitization. Treatment meaning: therapeutic diphenylcyclopropenone sensitization with weekly scalp DPC. TCRdb re-called the RACE reads through MiXCR, storing one row per CDR3 protein. The data contain about 40,000 distinct CDR3 sequences, approximately 3.5% of them singletons.

The source material was whole blood, sampled in connection with sensitization to the hapten diphenylcyclopropenone (DPC). This clonotype was sampled from a man aged 35-49 years with alopecia areata. Some clones in this sample may be carry-over from other donors' samples. V gene TRBV12-3 or TRBV12-4 combines with J gene TRBJ2-7; a possible D gene is TRBD2 (6 bases). CDR3 sequence reads: CASSPGVYEQYF. DNA of the CDR3: TGTGCCAGCAGCCCGGGGGTCTACGAGCAGTACTTC.